This T cell receptor (beta chain) was sequenced during a study of T cells expressing NK-cell markers. About the study: In sorted CD3+CD56+NKG2C+, CD3+CD56+NKG2C- and CD3+CD56-NKG2C+ T cells, TCR beta repertoires were obtained.

UMIs were included in TCR beta cDNA generated by 5'RACE template switching. TCRdb re-called the 5' RACE reads; one entry per CDR3 protein, DNA not given. The sample has about 260,000 distinct CDR3 sequences. CDR3 length: 17 residues. Germline assignment: CDR1 SGHAT and CDR2 FQNNGV. What was sequenced was blood T cells: a sorted CD56 or NKG2C T cell subset, CD4+ or CD8+ T cells, or bulk PBMC T cells (not recorded which). This clonotype originated in a man younger than 35 in good health. The rearrangement joins TRBV11-2 to TRBJ2-1; with no DNA, the TCRdb D assignment of TRBD1 cannot be verified. CDR3 loop: CASSLRQGVSTYNEQFF.